This T cell receptor (beta chain) emerged from a study of Ad26.COV2.S vaccination and SARS-CoV-2 variants (dated by TCRdb to the early 2020s). Background for the entire study: Vaccine-arm donors came from COV1001, a multicentre, randomized, double-blind, placebo-controlled phase I-IIa trial of Ad26.COV2.S in healthy adults. Ad26.COV2.S was administered intramuscularly at a dose of 5x10^10 or 1x10^11 viral particles, either as one shot or as two shots given 56 days apart. Sequencing of the TCRbeta repertoire served to evaluate the specificity and breadth of SARS-CoV-2-reactive T cell receptors following Ad26.COV2.S vaccination. The TCR-sequenced set comprised approximately 30 samples: 19 Ad26.COV2.S vaccine recipients, 5 placebo recipients and 8 SARS-CoV-2 convalescent individuals. Trial participants were randomized into five groups of five: low-dose or high-dose Ad26.COV2.S given once or twice, or placebo on both occasions. Investigators remained blinded to trial group allocation during experiments and outcome assessment.

The immunoSEQ Assay was the method used to sequence TCRbeta CDR3 regions. After extraction, genomic DNA underwent amplification by bias-controlled multiplex PCR, followed by high-throughput sequencing. The study's own analysis went as follows. To quantify the absolute abundance of every unique TCRbeta CDR3 region, sequences were collapsed and filtered. Usable DNA was measured by amplifying reference genes present in all nucleated cells, and TCRbeta template counts were normalized to that usable DNA to estimate T cell fraction. Repertoire TCRs were annotated as SARS-CoV-2-specific by exact matching of V gene, CDR3 amino acid sequence and J gene to a known reactive TCR set. The reference SARS-CoV-2 TCR set was obtained from MIRA and was filtered for enrichment in COVID-19-positive ImmuneCODE repertoires, whereby public or cross-reactive TCRs were removed. Using the MIRA antigens, annotated TCRs were further analysed by specific ORF or by position within an ORF. Breadth was defined as annotated unique rearrangements over total unique productive rearrangements; depth was the summed frequency of those rearrangements. Two-sided Wilcoxon rank-sum tests were used to compare TCR breadth between groups. Entries here come from immuneACCESS through TCRdb and include only in-frame sequences with V and J called. Some clones fail to appear in such tables; in the studies checked, an unresolved V gene covers under half of the shortfall, and the cause of the remainder is unknown. V, J and clone size were drawn from that table, and D and trimming were deduced from the DNA. The sample table lists about 470,000 clones, roughly 87% of them with a count of one. The top ten clones comprise less than 5.5% of the sample.

Sample treatment or condition, as interpreted from the label and publication: 15 to 20 received Ad26.COV2.S at low or high dose, single or two shots; roughly five received placebo; per-sample allocation not given. Repertoires of vaccine and placebo recipients were sequenced from samples taken on day 63 after the first injection. Cohort 1b enrolled some 25 adults aged 18-55 years at a single site in Boston, USA, between 29 July and 7 August 2020. Ad26.COV2.S was a replication-incompetent adenovirus type 26 vector that expressed a prefusion-stabilized SARS-CoV-2 spike protein derived from the original Wuhan strain. On this clone itself: No antigen is known for it. There are no base qualities to consult, and no much larger clone falls within one base.

The full study reports these points: The study lacked the statistical power to compare responses across vaccine doses or regimens. Ad26.COV2.S recipients had higher spike-specific TCR breadth than placebo recipients (P = 0.0014). After vaccination, spike-specific CD8+ and CD4+ T cell responses were reported to show substantial breadth. Vaccine and placebo recipients had similar non-spike TCR breadth, a finding consistent with the vaccine containing only spike. According to the authors, total T cell responses may have been underestimated by the TCR breadth and depth analyses.

V drops 2 bases and J drops 6 bases, leaving 17 bases in between. The CDR3 runs 15 residues from the cysteine to the phenylalanine. The retained sequence is limited to the CDR3, 45 bases, with the frame set at the first base. The germline V gene sets CDR1 to MNHEY and CDR2 to SVGAGI. This sequence was found in a person between 18 and 59 years old who received the Ad26.COV2.S COVID-19 vaccine or a placebo. The chain joins TRBV6-5 to TRBJ2-7; the D gene is unclear. The sequences come from peripheral blood, collected in a trial of Ad26.COV2.S vaccine versus placebo. The CDR3 in this case is CASSYAAQSGSEQYF. The nucleotide sequence reads TGTGCCAGCAGTTACGCTGCCCAGTCGGGTTCCGAGCAGTACTTC.